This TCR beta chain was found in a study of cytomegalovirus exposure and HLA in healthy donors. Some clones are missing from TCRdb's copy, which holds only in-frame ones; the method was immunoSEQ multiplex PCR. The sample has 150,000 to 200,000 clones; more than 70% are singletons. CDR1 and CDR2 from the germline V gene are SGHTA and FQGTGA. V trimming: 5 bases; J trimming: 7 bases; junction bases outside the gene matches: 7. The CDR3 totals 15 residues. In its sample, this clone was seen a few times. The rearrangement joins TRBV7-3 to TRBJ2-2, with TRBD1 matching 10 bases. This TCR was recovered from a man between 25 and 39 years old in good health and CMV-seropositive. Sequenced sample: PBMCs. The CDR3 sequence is CASSRDRGHGGELFF. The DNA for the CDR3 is TGTGCCAGCAGCCGGGACAGGGGACATGGCGGGGAGCTGTTTTTT.